Following are 17 T cell receptor beta chains from one sample sequenced in a study of OX40 agonist ivuxolimab in advanced cancers. TCRdb's copy holds only in-frame clones and misses some; the assay was immunoSEQ multiplex PCR. The data hold 13,000 to 15,000 clones, with over 75% observed a single time. The specimen was CD4+ or CD8+ T cells sorted from blood, collected in a trial of the OX40 agonist ivuxolimab. The source is an adult with an advanced solid tumor such as melanoma, head and neck, liver or kidney cancer.

V usage is TRBV5-1 and J usage is TRBJ1-1; 8 nucleotides line up with TRBD1. The CDR3 runs 14 residues. The ends lost 0 bases at V and 3 bases at J; junction bases unmatched: 1. CDR1 is SGHRS, CDR2 YFSETQ, per germline. As DNA, the CDR3 is TGCGCCAGCAGCTTGGAACAGGGGGACACTGAAGCTTTCTTT. This gives the protein CASSLEQGDTEAFF. Together with reference TRBV5-1 and TRBJ1-1, the CDR3 gives the full variable domain: KAGVTQTPRYLIKTRGQQVTLSCSPISGHRSVSWYQQTPGQGLQFLFEYFSETQRNKGNFPGRFSGRQFSNSRSEMNVSTLELGDSALYLCASSLEQGDTEAFFGQGTRLTVV.

The V call is TRBV6-1, the J call TRBJ2-1; perhaps D is TRBD1 or TRBD2 (5 bases each). Germline V CDR1 and CDR2: MNHNS, SASEGT. V lost 3 bases to trimming and J lost 7 bases, with 16 bases between them. This CDR3 comprises 15 residues. The CDR3 loop is CASSEPGRRTNEQFF. The CDR3 nucleotides read TGTGCCAGCAGTGAGCCGGGACGGCGTACTAATGAGCAGTTCTTC.

This clone was counted a few times. The chain joins TRBV19 to TRBJ2-2, with D tentatively TRBD1 (5 bases). V was pared by 3 bases and J by 5 bases, with 10 bases between. The CDR3 sequence is 14 residues long. Germline V gene data show CDR1 as LNHDA and CDR2 as SQIVND (reference sequence). CDR3 sequence: CASSMQGLTGELFF. The CDR3 DNA follows: TGTGCCAGTAGTATGCAGGGATTAACCGGGGAGCTGTTTTTT.

The chain couples TRBV19 to TRBJ2-1, with D unclear. Trimming took 1 base from V and 4 from J, leaving 14 bases between them. The CDR3 is made up of 16 amino acids. Per the germline V gene, CDR1 is LNHDA and CDR2 is SQIVND (reference sequence). CDR3 sequence reads: CASSIATKTEYNEQFF. The CDR3 nucleotides are TGTGCCAGTAGTATAGCGACCAAAACGGAGTACAATGAGCAGTTCTTC.

The chain has TRBV11-1 and TRBJ1-1; possibly TRBD1 for D (6 bases). This CDR3 is built from 14 residues. Germline CDR1 and CDR2: SGHAT and FQDESV (reference sequence). The V gene lost 6 bases and the J gene lost 7 bases, with 18 bases spanning the gap. The CDR3 DNA follows: TGTGCCAGCAGGGTCACGACAGGACGGAGTGAAGCTTTCTTT. It codes for CASRVTTGRSEAFF.

This CDR3 reads CASTESDRQETQYF. The DNA of the CDR3 is TGTGCCAGTACCGAATCGGACAGGCAAGAGACCCAGTACTTC. J is TRBJ2-5 and V is TRBV19, with TRBD1 identical over 7 bases. The CDR3 loop spans 14 amino acids. Losses at the gene ends were 7 bases for V and 2 bases for J; bases not matched to a gene: 7. Per the germline V gene, CDR1 is LNHDA and CDR2 is SQIVND (reference sequence).

This clone was seen a few times. V usage is TRBV28 and J usage is TRBJ2-1, with D maybe TRBD2 (5 bases). The V gene lost 6 bases and the J gene lost 8 bases, with 14 bases spanning the gap. Germline CDR1 MDHEN, CDR2 SYDVKM. This CDR3 region has 13 residues. CDR3 sequence reads: CASSYLTRYEQFF. CDR3 coding DNA: TGTGCCAGCAGCTACCTTACTAGATATGAGCAGTTCTTC.

The chain couples TRBV6-1 to TRBJ2-4, with 12 positions matching TRBD2. The CDR3 is made up of 18 amino acids. J gave up 1 base and V 2 bases, and 6 bases lay outside the gene matches. CDR1 is MNHNS, CDR2 SASEGT, per germline. CDR3 in amino acids: CASSELLAGGGAKNIQYF. CDR3 sequence (DNA): TGTGCCAGCAGTGAACTACTAGCGGGAGGAGGGGCCAAAAACATTCAGTACTTC.

The genes are TRBV28 and TRBJ1-4, with TRBD1 as a possible D gene (5 bases). Trimming took 7 bases from V and 3 from J, leaving 15 bases between them. This CDR3 region has 15 residues. Germline V gene sequence: CDR1 MDHEN, CDR2 SYDVKM. CDR3 bases: TGTGCCAGCAAAAATCCGGGGGGACCTAATGAAAAACTGTTTTTT. This encodes CASKNPGGPNEKLFF.

This clone was detected only a few times. The chain combines TRBV19 with TRBJ2-3; TRBD2 matches 7 bases. V was clipped by 3 bases and J by 6 bases; unmatched bases: 12. The CDR3 sequence is 16 residues long. The V gene's germline CDR1 is LNHDA and CDR2 SQIVND (reference sequence). The CDR3 sequence is CASSIKDGRTGDTQYF. The CDR3 bases are TGTGCCAGTAGTATCAAAGACGGGAGGACCGGGGATACGCAGTATTTT.

A single count supports this clone. The chain recombines TRBV19 with TRBJ2-7; D is unresolved. The CDR3 runs to 13 residues. V shed 1 base and J shed 0 bases, with 4 bases lying between them. Germline-derived CDR1 and CDR2 are LNHDA and SQIVND (reference sequence). CDR3 bases: TGTGCCAGTAGTATAGGAATCTCCTACGAGCAGTACTTC. It is translated as CASSIGISYEQYF.

The chain employs TRBV28 and TRBJ2-3, with D tentatively TRBD2 (6 bases). CDR3 length: 12 residues. Trimming took 0 bases from V and 8 from J, leaving 6 bases between them. The germline V gene encodes CDR1 MDHEN and CDR2 SYDVKM. Written as DNA, the CDR3 is TGTGCCAGCAGTTTATGGGGAGGTACGCAGTATTTT. This encodes CASSLWGGTQYF. Full variable domain (outside the CDR3, taken from reference TRBV28 and TRBJ2-3): DVKVTQSSRYLVKRTGEKVFLECVQDMDHENMFWYRQDPGLGLRLIYFSYDVKMKEKGDIPEGYSVSREKKERFSLILESASTNQTSMYLCASSLWGGTQYFGPGTRLTVL.

This clone was observed a handful of times. The same CDR3 is also encoded by other DNA sequences in this sample. The chain employs TRBV6-6 and TRBJ2-7; D is uncertain. V shed 0 bases and J shed 2 bases, with 2 bases lying between them. Germline CDR1 reads MNHNY; CDR2 reads SVGAGI (reference sequence). The CDR3 has 12 residues. The CDR3 is CASSYSPYEQYF. CDR3 in DNA: TGTGCCAGCAGTTACTCGCCCTACGAGCAGTACTTC.

The chain has TRBV9 and TRBJ2-5; D perhaps matches TRBD2 (6 bases). Looked up from germline, CDR1 is SGDLS and CDR2 is YYNGEE. This CDR3 region has 15 residues. Trimming pared 3 bases from V and 4 bases from J, leaving 16 bases between. The CDR3 nucleotides read TGTGCCAGCAGCGGCAGACCGACTAGTCGAGAGACCCAGTACTTC. This encodes CASSGRPTSRETQYF.

The chain is built from TRBV12-5 and TRBJ2-1, with 8 bases matching TRBD1. Per the germline V gene, CDR1 is LGHNT and CDR2 is FRNRAP. The CDR3 is made up of 14 amino acids. The V and J ends lost 3 bases and 4 bases, in that order; junction bases with no gene match: 2. CDR3 sequence (DNA): TGTGCTAGTGGTTTCGGGGACAGGTACAATGAGCAGTTCTTC. It specifies CASGFGDRYNEQFF.

V usage is TRBV27 and J usage is TRBJ2-5; no clear D gene. Germline values: CDR1 MNHEY, CDR2 SMNVEV (reference sequence). The V end was cut by 8 bases, the J end by 0 bases, with 10 bases between. This CDR3 has 13 residues. CDR3 nucleotide sequence: TGTGCCAGCCGACTCTCCAACCAAGAGACCCAGTACTTC. Amino acid sequence: CASRLSNQETQYF.

This rearrangement joins TRBV14 to TRBJ1-1; D uncertain. CDR3 length: 14 residues. V was cut by 0 bases and J by 1 base, with 6 bases left in between. CDR1 is SGHDN and CDR2 is FVKESK in the germline V gene. The CDR3 DNA sequence: TGTGCCAGCAGCCAAGATTGGGGGAACACTGAAGCTTTCTTT. Its translation: CASSQDWGNTEAFF.